These 17 T cell receptor beta chains were sequenced from one sample in a study of shared clonotypes between healthy human individuals. Sequenced by immunoSEQ multiplex PCR; TCRdb stores in-frame clones only, minus some. The sample lists about 2.4 million clones; approximately 93% were seen once. The sample comprised naive CD4+ T cells from PBMCs. Subset in this sample: CD45RA+ positively selected. These receptors came from a man between 18 and 35 years old in good health. Some clones in this sample may be carry-over from other donors' samples.

V is TRBV5-1 and J is TRBJ2-5, with TRBD2 matching 9 bases. The J segment lost 5 bases and the V segment lost 1 base, leaving 6 bases of the junction unmatched. In germline, CDR1 is SGHRS, CDR2 YFSETQ. The CDR3 has 15 residues. CDR3 region: CASSLRSGRGETQYF. CDR3 DNA: TGCGCCAGCAGCTTGCGTAGCGGGAGAGGGGAGACCCAGTACTTC.

The V and J genes are TRBV7-6 and TRBJ1-4; 8 positions match TRBD1. With V trimmed by 1 base and J by 3 bases, 7 bases remained unmatched. Germline assignment: CDR1 SGHVS and CDR2 FNYEAQ. The CDR3 extends over 17 amino acids. The CDR3 bases are TGTGCCAGCAGCTTAGTGGGCAGGGGGCTGGCTAATGAAAAACTGTTTTTT. It yields the protein CASSLVGRGLANEKLFF. The full variable domain, its missing parts supplied by reference TRBV7-6 and TRBJ1-4, is GAGVSQSPRYKVTKRGQDVALRCDPISGHVSLYWYRQALGQGPEFLTYFNYEAQQDKSGLPNDRFSAERPEGSISTLTIQRTEQRDSAMYRCASSLVGRGLANEKLFFGSGTQLSVL.

CDR3 residues: CASSLEILGVLTF. CDR3 sequence (DNA): TGTGCCAGCAGCTTGGAAATTTTGGGCGTCCTGACTTTC. The genes are TRBV5-8 and TRBJ2-6; D is ambiguous. Germline lookup yields CDR1 SGHTS and CDR2 YDEGEE. Trimming took off 0 bases at V and 12 bases at J, with 10 bases between the two ends. There are 13 residues in the CDR3.

The chain combines TRBV29-1 with TRBJ2-2; D unresolved. The length of the CDR3 is 18 residues. The V gene lost 6 bases and the J gene lost 1 base, with 24 bases spanning the gap. Germline V gene lookup returns CDR1 SQVTM and CDR2 ANQGSEA. Written as DNA, the CDR3 is TGCAGCGTCCTCTTGGGAATACTGACTGGCCTGAACACCGGGGAGCTGTTTTTT. Residues: CSVLLGILTGLNTGELFF.

The chain carries TRBV6-1 and TRBJ1-2; D is uncertain. CDR3 length: 15 amino acids. Per the germline V gene, CDR1 is MNHNS and CDR2 is SASEGT. The V end lost 2 bases, the J end lost 2 bases, and 12 bases lay between the germline ends. The CDR3 DNA reads as TGTGCCAGCAGTGAAACCCGGGCACCCAACTATGGCTACACCTTC. This codes for CASSETRAPNYGYTF.

As regards this clone: Relative to the germline gene, one junction end is altered; a read error may explain this. The rearrangement uses TRBV5-4 and TRBJ2-7; D possibly corresponds to TRBD2 (5 bases). Germline V gene data show CDR1 as SGHNT and CDR2 as YYREEE (reference sequence). The CDR3 contains 12 residues. CDR3 in DNA: TGTGCCAGCAGCTCCCCCAGGACTGGTCGGCACTTC. It specifies CASSSPRTGRHF.

This chain connects TRBV5-1 to TRBJ2-1, with no clear D. Trimming took 0 bases from V and 7 from J, leaving 14 bases between them. Germline V gene sequence: CDR1 SGHRS, CDR2 YFSETQ. CDR3 size: 15 residues. CDR3 bases: TGCGCCAGCAGCTTGGGCCCACAGCAAGGGAATGAGCAGTTCTTC. Translation gives CASSLGPQQGNEQFF.

The J gene is TRBJ2-3, the V gene TRBV19; 8 nucleotides align to TRBD1. The V gene's germline CDR1 is LNHDA and CDR2 SQIVND (reference sequence). This CDR3 has 14 residues. V trimming: 4 bases; J trimming: 2 bases; junction bases outside the gene matches: 2. This chain's CDR3 is CASSRDRFTDTQYF. In DNA, the CDR3 is TGTGCCAGTAGTAGGGACAGGTTCACAGATACGCAGTATTTT.

The rearrangement links TRBV27 to TRBJ1-2, with a weak D call TRBD1 (5 bases). Germline loops: CDR1 MNHEY, CDR2 SMNVEV (reference sequence). The CDR3 runs to 15 residues. Deletions cut 4 bases from V and 8 bases from J, with 20 bases between. CDR3 sequence: CASSSLLIGAEGYTF. The CDR3, as DNA: TGTGCCAGCAGTTCCCTCCTGATCGGGGCTGAAGGCTACACCTTC.

The chain links TRBV5-4 to TRBJ1-2; 9 bases are shared with TRBD1. Germline-derived CDR1 and CDR2 are SGHNT and YYREEE (reference sequence). V gave up 3 bases and J gave up 7 bases; unmatched junction bases: 13. The CDR3 covers 16 residues. The CDR3 loop is CASSSRFRQGEGGYTF. The CDR3 region has the DNA TGTGCCAGCAGCTCCCGGTTCCGACAGGGGGAGGGTGGCTACACCTTC.

The J gene is TRBJ2-1, the V gene TRBV5-1; D not certain. The CDR3 extends over 15 amino acids. The V gene lost 0 bases and the J gene lost 3 bases, with 10 bases spanning the gap. Germline loops: CDR1 SGHRS, CDR2 YFSETQ. CDR3 DNA: TGCGCCAGCAGCTTGGCCCCGACGGGCTACAATGAGCAGTTCTTC. This gives the protein CASSLAPTGYNEQFF.

The rearrangement uses TRBV5-1 and TRBJ2-3, with 8 positions matching TRBD2. V dropped 4 bases and J dropped 2; count of bases not matched to a gene: 12. The CDR3 spans 17 residues. From germline, CDR1 is SGHRS and CDR2 YFSETQ. The CDR3 is CASSRTFGREDTDTQYF. The CDR3 DNA reads as TGCGCCAGCAGCCGGACTTTTGGGCGGGAGGACACAGATACGCAGTATTTT.

In this sample, this clone turned up once. The chain has TRBV19 and TRBJ1-4, with a weak D call TRBD1 (5 bases). V shed 3 bases and J shed 4 bases, with 9 bases lying between them. Germline CDR1 is LNHDA and CDR2 is SQIVND (reference sequence). The CDR3 extends over 14 amino acids. CDR3 loop: CASSIRQYNEKLFF. CDR3 DNA sequence: TGTGCCAGTAGTATTCGACAGTATAATGAAAAACTGTTTTTT.

The chain has TRBV5-4 and TRBJ2-7; 10 nucleotides line up with TRBD2. Germline V lookup: CDR1 SGHNT, CDR2 YYREEE (reference sequence). Trimming removed 0 bases from V and 7 bases from J; junction bases left unmatched: 4. CDR3 length equals 14 residues. The CDR3 DNA follows: TGTGCCAGCAGCTTGGGGTCTAGCGGGAGTGAGCAGTACTTC. As protein: CASSLGSSGSEQYF. The full variable domain, with the rest looked up from reference TRBV5-4 and TRBJ2-7, is ETGVTQSPTHLIKTRGQQVTLRCSSQSGHNTVSWYQQALGQGPQFIFQYYREEENGRGNFPPRFSGLQFPNYSSELNVNALELDDSALYLCASSLGSSGSEQYFGPGTRLTVT.

The CDR3 loop is CASSPEGLALGGQFF. CDR3 bases: TGCGCCAGCAGCCCAGAGGGACTAGCCCTAGGGGGGCAGTTCTTC. The chain combines TRBV4-1 with TRBJ2-1; 9 positions agree with TRBD2. The CDR3 covers 15 residues. Germline trimming cut 4 bases from V and 12 bases from J; bases unmatched to any gene: 13. CDR1 is MGHRA, CDR2 YSYEKL, per germline.

This chain joins TRBV5-1 and TRBJ2-7; D may be TRBD1 (6 bases). CDR3 size: 13 residues. V dropped 4 bases and J dropped 2 bases, with 10 bases sitting between them. The germline V gene has CDR1 SGHRS and CDR2 YFSETQ. CDR3 nucleotide sequence: TGCGCCAGCAGCGAGACAGGCCCCTACGAGCAGTACTTC. It encodes CASSETGPYEQYF.

The chain has TRBV7-8 and TRBJ2-5, with 11 positions matching TRBD2. V dropped 5 bases and J dropped 4; count of bases not matched to a gene: 15. CDR1 SGHVS and CDR2 FQNEAQ come from the germline V gene. The CDR3 has 18 residues. The CDR3 DNA reads as TGTGCCAGCAGCCCACGTCCGGTCCTAGCGGGAGGAGCAGAGACCCAGTACTTC. Translation: CASSPRPVLAGGAETQYF.